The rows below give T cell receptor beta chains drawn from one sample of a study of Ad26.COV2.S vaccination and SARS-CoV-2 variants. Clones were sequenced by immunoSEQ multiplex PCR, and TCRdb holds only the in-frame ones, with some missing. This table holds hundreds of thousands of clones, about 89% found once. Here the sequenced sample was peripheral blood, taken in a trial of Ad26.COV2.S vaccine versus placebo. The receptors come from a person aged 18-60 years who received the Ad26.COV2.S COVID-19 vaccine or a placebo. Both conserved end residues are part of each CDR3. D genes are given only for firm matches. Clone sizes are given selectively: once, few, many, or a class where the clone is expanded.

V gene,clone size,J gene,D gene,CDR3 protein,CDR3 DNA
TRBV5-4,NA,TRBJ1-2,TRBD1,CASRGTGGNGYTF,TGTGCCAGCAGAGGGACAGGGGGGAATGGCTACACCTTC
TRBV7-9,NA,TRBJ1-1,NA,CASSPARRGNTEAFF,TGTGCCAGCAGCCCAGCAAGACGGGGGAACACTGAAGCTTTCTTT
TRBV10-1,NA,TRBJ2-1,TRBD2,CASSLAESYNEQFF,TGCGCCAGCAGTCTAGCGGAATCCTACAATGAGCAGTTCTTC
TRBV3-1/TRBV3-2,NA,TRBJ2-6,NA,CASSQQGSGANVLTF,TGTGCCAGCAGCCAACAGGGGTCCGGGGCCAACGTCCTGACTTTC
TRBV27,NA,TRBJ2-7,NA,CASRGGLRSYEQYF,TGTGCCAGCAGGGGGGGCCTAAGGTCCTACGAGCAGTACTTC
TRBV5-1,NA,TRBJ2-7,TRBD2,CASSLEMLAGGSYEQYF,TGCGCCAGCAGCTTGGAGATGCTAGCGGGGGGATCCTACGAGCAGTACTTC
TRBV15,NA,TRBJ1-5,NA,CATSPWAAGYSNQPQHF,TGTGCCACCAGCCCTTGGGCGGCAGGATATAGCAATCAGCCCCAGCATTTT
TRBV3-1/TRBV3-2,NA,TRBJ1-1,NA,CASSPGLRNTEAFF,TGTGCCAGCTCCCCGGGACTCAGGAACACTGAAGCTTTCTTT
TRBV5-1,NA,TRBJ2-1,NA,CASSLTYSSYNEQFF,TGCGCCAGCAGCTTGACTTATAGCTCCTACAATGAGCAGTTCTTC
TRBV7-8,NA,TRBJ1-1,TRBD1,CASSSQGSSTEAFF,TGTGCCAGCAGCTCACAGGGGAGTAGCACTGAAGCTTTCTTT
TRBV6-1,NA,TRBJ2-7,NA,CASSEGRTSRPYEQYF,TGTGCCAGCAGTGAAGGGAGAACTAGCCGTCCCTACGAGCAGTACTTC
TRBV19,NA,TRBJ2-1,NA,CASRGVVNHNEQFF,TGTGCCAGTAGGGGGGTAGTCAACCACAATGAGCAGTTCTTC
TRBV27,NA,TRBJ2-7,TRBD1,CASSWTGGVGGEQYF,TGTGCCAGCAGTTGGACAGGGGGCGTGGGAGGCGAGCAGTACTTC
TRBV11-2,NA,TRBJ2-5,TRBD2,CASSIVALRGGPETQYF,TGTGCCAGCAGCATAGTAGCCCTTCGGGGGGGGCCAGAGACCCAGTACTTC
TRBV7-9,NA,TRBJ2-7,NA,CASSGISYEQYF,TGTGCCAGCAGCGGGATTTCCTACGAGCAGTACTTC
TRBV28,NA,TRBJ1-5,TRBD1,CASSLGGQGARQPQHF,TGTGCCAGCAGTTTAGGTGGACAGGGGGCACGGCAGCCCCAGCATTTT
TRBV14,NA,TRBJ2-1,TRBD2,CASSQDRVSGSAHNEQFF,TGTGCCAGCAGCCAAGATCGGGTTAGCGGGAGTGCCCACAATGAGCAGTTCTTC
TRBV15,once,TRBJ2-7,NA,CATSSQLASSYEQYF,TGTGCCACCAGCAGTCAACTGGCTAGCTCCTACGAGCAGTACTTC
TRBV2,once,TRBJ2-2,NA,CASSVRDANTGELFF,TGTGCCAGCAGTGTACGGGATGCGAACACCGGGGAGCTGTTTTTT
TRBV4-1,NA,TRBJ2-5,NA,CASSQAELQETQYF,TGCGCCAGCAGCCAAGCTGAACTCCAAGAGACCCAGTACTTC
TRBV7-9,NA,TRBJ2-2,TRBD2,CASPTSGGANTGELFF,TGTGCCAGCCCGACTAGCGGGGGTGCGAACACCGGGGAGCTGTTTTTT
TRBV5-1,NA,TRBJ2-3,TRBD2,CASSLGTSGGPTTTDTQYF,TGCGCCAGCAGCTTGGGGACTAGCGGGGGCCCGACAACCACAGATACGCAGTATTTT
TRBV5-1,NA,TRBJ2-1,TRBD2,CASSFYLTSGSYNEQFF,TGCGCCAGCAGCTTCTATTTGACTAGCGGCTCCTACAATGAGCAGTTCTTC
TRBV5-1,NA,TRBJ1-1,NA,CASSLVGSDTEAFF,TGCGCCAGCAGCTTGGTAGGGTCGGACACTGAAGCTTTCTTT
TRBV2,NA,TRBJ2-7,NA,CASSVEGYEQYF,TGTGCCAGCAGTGTAGAGGGCTACGAGCAGTACTTC
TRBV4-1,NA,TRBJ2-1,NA,CASSPIGGSYNEQFF,TGCGCCAGCAGCCCGATTGGGGGCTCCTACAATGAGCAGTTCTTC
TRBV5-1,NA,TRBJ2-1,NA,CASSLARYNEQFF,TGCGCCAGCAGCTTGGCCCGTTACAATGAGCAGTTCTTC
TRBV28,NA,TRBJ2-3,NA,CASSLSLRASDWTDTQYF,TGTGCCAGCAGTTTATCACTTAGGGCTAGCGATTGGACAGATACGCAGTATTTT
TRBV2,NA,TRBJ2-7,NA,CASRQNYEQYF,TGTGCCAGCAGACAGAACTACGAGCAGTACTTC
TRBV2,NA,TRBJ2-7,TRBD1,CASRKSGQVVWEQYF,TGTGCCAGCAGGAAGTCGGGACAGGTGGTTTGGGAGCAGTACTTC
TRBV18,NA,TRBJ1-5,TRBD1,CASSLEGQGAFQPQHF,TGTGCCAGCTCACTGGAAGGACAGGGGGCCTTTCAGCCCCAGCATTTT
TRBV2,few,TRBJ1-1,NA,CASSDLRGGTEAFF,TGTGCCAGCAGTGACCTCCGAGGGGGCACTGAAGCTTTCTTT
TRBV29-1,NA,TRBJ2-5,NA,CSVEAGPRGETQYF,TGCAGCGTTGAAGCTGGCCCCCGCGGGGAGACCCAGTACTTC
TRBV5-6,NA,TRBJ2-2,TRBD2,CASSSTSGRDTGELFF,TGTGCCAGCAGTTCTACTAGCGGGAGGGATACCGGGGAGCTGTTTTTT
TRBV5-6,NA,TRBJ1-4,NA,CASSLGQSNEKLFF,TGTGCCAGCAGCTTGGGACAGTCGAATGAAAAACTGTTTTTT
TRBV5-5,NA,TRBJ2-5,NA,CASSLVDSPTLGTQYF,TGTGCCAGCAGCTTGGTGGACAGTCCGACCTTGGGGACCCAGTACTTC
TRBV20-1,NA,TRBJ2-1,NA,CSASLSDEQFF,TGCAGTGCTTCATTGAGCGATGAGCAGTTCTTC
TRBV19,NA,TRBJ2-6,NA,CASSIGRSSSGANVLTF,TGTGCCAGTAGTATAGGACGCTCGAGCTCTGGGGCCAACGTCCTGACTTTC
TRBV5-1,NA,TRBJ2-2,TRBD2,CASSPTAGLNTGELFF,TGCGCCAGCAGCCCAACTGCGGGACTAAACACCGGGGAGCTGTTTTTT
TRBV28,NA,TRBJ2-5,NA,CASLSQETQYF,TGTGCCAGCCTTTCCCAAGAGACCCAGTACTTC
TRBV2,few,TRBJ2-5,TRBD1,CATMTDRAQETQYF,TGTGCCACCATGACGGACAGGGCCCAAGAGACCCAGTACTTC
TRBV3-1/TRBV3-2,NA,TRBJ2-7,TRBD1,CASSPPGQGAFYEQYF,TGTGCCAGCAGCCCACCGGGACAGGGGGCCTTCTACGAGCAGTACTTC
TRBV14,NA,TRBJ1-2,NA,CASSQVRDYRGYTF,TGTGCCAGCAGCCAGGTCCGGGACTACAGGGGCTACACCTTC
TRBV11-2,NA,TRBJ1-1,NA,CASSFEHGKAFF,TGTGCCAGCAGCTTCGAGCATGGTAAAGCTTTCTTT
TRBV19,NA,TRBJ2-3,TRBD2,CASSASLEAGETDTQYF,TGTGCCAGTAGTGCCTCCCTTGAGGCGGGAGAAACAGATACGCAGTATTTT
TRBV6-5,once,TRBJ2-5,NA,CASRQGSETQYF,TGTGCCAGCAGACAGGGTTCCGAGACCCAGTACTTC
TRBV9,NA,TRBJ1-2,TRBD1,CASSANPYRGTDYGYTF,TGTGCCAGCAGCGCGAACCCATACAGGGGAACTGACTATGGCTACACCTTC
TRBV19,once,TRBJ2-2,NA,CASSIDDNSLTGELFF,TGTGCCAGTAGTATAGATGACAACAGCCTCACCGGGGAGCTGTTTTTT
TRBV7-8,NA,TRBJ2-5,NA,CASSPTPGGQETQYF,TGTGCCAGCAGCCCCACTCCCGGGGGACAAGAGACCCAGTACTTC